The 22 T cell receptor beta chains given below trace back to one sample, sequenced in a study of CD8 T cells in Susac syndrome. RNA was extracted with the RNeasy kit, and a quantity of roughly 0.5 to 1 ug was reverse transcribed using random hexamers. In TCRdb, the immunoSEQ multiplex PCR reads were re-called with MiXCR into one record per CDR3 protein. This table holds tens of thousands of distinct CDR3 sequences, approximately 95% found once. The sample was CD8+ T cells from PBMCs. These receptors came from a human donor with Susac syndrome.

J is TRBJ1-2 and V is TRBV29-1, with a possible D match to TRBD1 (5 bases). V lost 6 bases to trimming and J lost 8 bases, with 19 bases between them. Germline V gene data show CDR1 as SQVTM and CDR2 as ANQGSEA. The CDR3 extends over 13 amino acids. The CDR3 sequence is CSVLPGTAKGYTF. The CDR3 DNA follows: TGCAGCGTCCTACCCGGGACGGCAAAAGGCTACACCTTC.

The V call is TRBV7-8, the J call TRBJ2-5; D call uncertain. Germline V gives CDR1 SGHVS, CDR2 FQNEAQ. Trimming pared 1 base from V and 2 bases from J, leaving 11 bases between. CDR3 length equals 15 residues. The CDR3 DNA is TGTGCCAGCAGCTTAGTGGGTAGCTGGCAAGAGACCCAGTACTTC. Its protein is CASSLVGSWQETQYF.

The chain links TRBV7-9 to TRBJ2-5; D uncertain. V was pared by 5 bases and J by 4 bases, with 11 bases between. The germline V gene has CDR1 SEHNR and CDR2 FQNEAQ (reference sequence). This CDR3 has 13 residues. CDR3 nucleotides: TGTGCCAGCAGCGGGCAACAATTAGAGACCCAGTACTTC. Amino acids: CASSGQQLETQYF.

The chain combines TRBV28 with TRBJ2-5; D gene uncertain. The CDR3 is made up of 11 amino acids. Germline CDR1 and CDR2: MDHEN and SYDVKM. The ends were cut back, 7 bases at V and 5 bases at J, with 8 bases in the middle. The CDR3 nucleotides are TGTGCCAGCACCTCGTGGGAGACCCAGTACTTC. It encodes CASTSWETQYF.

The chain combines TRBV12-3 or TRBV12-4 with TRBJ1-2; the match to TRBD1 covers 9 bases. The CDR3 sequence is 15 residues long. V lost 6 bases and J lost 3; bases outside the gene matches: 8. This CDR3 reads CASSSLRTGDYGYTF. The CDR3 DNA is TGTGCCAGCAGCTCTCTCAGGACAGGGGACTATGGCTACACCTTC.

This chain uses TRBV20-1 with TRBJ2-1; D is unresolved. This CDR3 contains 11 residues. The V and J ends lost 4 bases and 6 bases respectively, with 7 bases between them. Germline CDR1 and CDR2: DFQATT and SNEGSKA (reference sequence). The CDR3 DNA reads as TGCAGTGCTACATCCGTCAATGAGCAGTTCTTC. It encodes CSATSVNEQFF.

The CDR3 spells CASSLAISREETQYF. The CDR3 nucleotides read TGTGCCAGCAGCTTGGCCATCTCGCGAGAAGAGACCCAGTACTTC. The chain has TRBV5-6 and TRBJ2-5, with D uncertain. V was clipped by 0 bases and J by 3 bases, with 12 bases between them. The CDR3 extends over 15 amino acids. Looked up from germline, CDR1 is SGHDT and CDR2 is YYEEEE.

The chain couples TRBV5-6 to TRBJ1-1; 8 bases are shared with TRBD1. Germline V CDR1 and CDR2: SGHDT, YYEEEE. The V and J ends lost 5 bases and 0 bases, in that order; junction bases with no gene match: 9. CDR3 length equals 16 residues. CDR3 nucleotides: TGTGCCAGCAGGCCGACAGGGGTCGGATTGAACACTGAAGCTTTCTTT. Translation gives CASRPTGVGLNTEAFF.

This clonotype was counted a single time. The V gene is TRBV7-9, the J gene TRBJ2-5, with 8 bases lining up with TRBD1. Germline CDR1 reads SEHNR; CDR2 reads FQNEAQ (reference sequence). The CDR3 loop spans 14 amino acids. V lost 5 bases and J lost 4; bases outside the gene matches: 6. CDR3 sequence (DNA): TGTGCCAGCAGCCACACAGGGGGTCGAGAGACCCAGTACTTC. Translation: CASSHTGGRETQYF.

This clonotype came up once. The chain recombines TRBV27 with TRBJ2-7; D is ambiguous. The CDR3 is 13 amino acids. The V gene's germline CDR1 is MNHEY and CDR2 SMNVEV (reference sequence). Trimming removed 0 bases from V and 3 bases from J, with 6 bases in between. CDR3 DNA: TGTGCCAGCAGTTTATCGAATCGCTACGAGCAGTACTTC. Protein product: CASSLSNRYEQYF.

V is TRBV29-1 and J is TRBJ1-1; D remains unclear. The CDR3 extends over 14 amino acids. Germline CDR1 SQVTM, CDR2 ANQGSEA. V was clipped by 1 base and J by 4 bases, with 13 bases between them. For the CDR3, the DNA is TGCAGCGTTGAAGGGGGTTTTGGAGGCACTGAAGCTTTCTTT. As protein: CSVEGGFGGTEAFF.

The rearrangement uses TRBV7-9 and TRBJ2-5; 11 bases are shared with TRBD1. Germline CDR1 reads SEHNR; CDR2 reads FQNEAQ (reference sequence). CDR3 length equals 16 residues. The V segment lost 5 bases and the J segment 4 bases; nucleotides outside the gene matches: 9. CDR3 sequence (DNA): TGTGCCAGCAGCCCCCACGGGACAGGGGGTTTAGAGACCCAGTACTTC. The encoded protein is CASSPHGTGGLETQYF.

The chain employs TRBV6-2 or TRBV6-3 and TRBJ2-5, with D maybe TRBD1 (7 bases). Germline assignment: CDR1 MNHEY and CDR2 SVGEGT. V was trimmed by 6 bases and J by 4 bases, leaving 9 bases between them. The CDR3 extends over 12 amino acids. CDR3 DNA sequence: TGTGCCAGCAGCCAGGGGGGAGAGACCCAGTACTTC. It yields the protein CASSQGGETQYF.

The J gene is TRBJ2-7, the V gene TRBV2; D is perhaps TRBD1 (5 bases). The CDR3 contains 14 residues. Between the trimmed V and J ends, which lost 2 bases and 5 bases, there was a span of 13 bases. CDR1 and CDR2 (germline): SNHLY, FYNNEI. The CDR3 bases are TGTGCCAGCAGTGAACCTGGACAAGGGGACGAGCAGTACTTC. This encodes CASSEPGQGDEQYF.

The chain couples TRBV20-1 to TRBJ1-1; possible D gene TRBD1, 5 bases. CDR1 and CDR2 from the germline V gene are DFQATT and SNEGSKA (reference sequence). There are 14 residues in the CDR3. V lost 3 bases and J 6 bases, leaving 17 bases between the germline ends. The CDR3 sequence: CSASPGVYLSEAFF. CDR3 in DNA: TGCAGTGCTAGCCCGGGGGTCTACTTATCTGAAGCTTTCTTT.

The chain uses TRBV6-1 and TRBJ2-1; D gene uncertain. The CDR3 runs 12 residues. The V gene's germline CDR1 is MNHNS and CDR2 SASEGT. Trimming took off 8 bases at V and 3 bases at J, with 8 bases between the two ends. In DNA form, the CDR3 reads TGTGCCAGCCTCCCCAGCTACAATGAGCAGTTCTTC. Protein sequence: CASLPSYNEQFF.

This clonotype occurred once. The genes are TRBV27 and TRBJ2-5, with 10 positions matching TRBD2. CDR1 is MNHEY and CDR2 is SMNVEV in the germline V gene (reference sequence). The CDR3 spans 15 residues. V shed 4 bases, J shed 5 bases, and the junction held 7 bases outside the gene matches. The CDR3 loop reads CASSSEREGDETQYF. In DNA, the CDR3 is TGTGCCAGCAGTTCGGAGCGGGAGGGGGACGAGACCCAGTACTTC.

The DNA for the CDR3 is TGCAGCGTTGAAGTAAACCATGAGCAGTTCTTC. Translation gives CSVEVNHEQFF. This chain links TRBV29-1 with TRBJ2-1; D gene unclear. The ends were cut back, 1 base at V and 8 bases at J, with 6 bases in the middle. This CDR3 has 11 residues. CDR1 is SQVTM, CDR2 ANQGSEA, per germline.

This sequence joins TRBV29-1 and TRBJ2-7, with 13 nucleotides matching TRBD2. CDR1 and CDR2 from the germline V gene are SQVTM and ANQGSEA. The CDR3 spans 15 residues. V shed 1 base and J 4 bases; nucleotides not matched to a gene: 4. CDR3 sequence (DNA): TGCAGCGTTGAAGTCCGGACTAGCGGGAGTTACGAGCAGTACTTC. This gives the protein CSVEVRTSGSYEQYF.

V is TRBV20-1 and J is TRBJ1-1; no firm D call. Trimming took 0 bases from V and 1 from J, leaving 9 bases between them. CDR1 and CDR2 from the germline V gene are DFQATT and SNEGSKA (reference sequence). The CDR3 contains 14 residues. The CDR3 DNA sequence: TGCAGTGCTAGAGACAGGTCTGCGAACACTGAAGCTTTCTTT. It codes for CSARDRSANTEAFF.

The chain couples TRBV4-1 to TRBJ2-7; D is perhaps TRBD1 or TRBD2 (5 bases each). Between the trimmed V and J ends, which lost 6 bases and 10 bases, there was a span of 13 bases. The CDR3 loop spans 11 amino acids. Germline-derived CDR1 and CDR2 are MGHRA and YSYEKL. Here the CDR3 DNA reads TGCGCCAGCAGTCCGGGGACGTTACAGTACTTC. Its translation is CASSPGTLQYF.

The genes are TRBV2 and TRBJ1-1; the D gene is possibly TRBD1 (6 bases). Trimming took off 10 bases at V and 0 bases at J, with 12 bases between the two ends. Germline CDR1 reads SNHLY; CDR2 reads FYNNEI. This CDR3 is built from 13 residues. In DNA, the CDR3 is TGTGCCACCCTACAGGGACTGAACACTGAAGCTTTCTTT. Its translation is CATLQGLNTEAFF.